Listed here is a single T cell receptor beta chain. This clonotype was picked up a small number of times. It lacks a known antigen. Within one base of it there is no much larger clone, and no base qualities were kept. Receptor amplification or capture employed RT-PCR. The sequencer listed for this sample is Illumina HiSeq 2500. TCRdb applied fastp at Q25 and MiXCR to the public reads, then kept only in-frame beta chains. Rows are unified per CDR3 protein, each entry keeping the most common DNA and genes. The sample table shows about 610,000 distinct CDR3 sequences, and 14% are seen once. Around 10% of the sample belongs to the ten largest clones. V sheds 8 bases and J sheds 4 bases, leaving 12 bases between their ends. The CDR3 holds 13 amino acids from the cysteine to the phenylalanine. Only CDR3 DNA remains: 39 bases, in frame from the first base. The CDR1 and CDR2 encoded by the germline V gene (reference sequence) are LNHNV and YYDKDF.

The data are from a study of response to subunit inactivated influenza vaccine listed by TCRdb under 2018. At the level of the whole study: Deep quantitative profiling of the T cell receptor repertoire was used in the study to follow responses to a trivalent subunit inactivated influenza vaccine.

Overall study results and their limits: The authors suggested that each seasonal influenza vaccination may recruit only a limited number of new T cells.

In this chain, TRBV15 is recombined with TRBJ2-1; a weak D assignment points to TRBD2 (6 bases agree). The TCR originated in a man aged 50 to 59 who received an inactivated influenza vaccine. Donor details come from another sample of the same person, matched by shared clones. The sequences come from PBMCs from blood, collected about 11 days after vaccination. The base sequence is TGTGCCACCGCGGAGGGGACTTACAATGAGCAGTTCTTC. It encodes CATAEGTYNEQFF.